This T cell receptor (beta chain) is from a study of blood T cell repertoires in COVID-19. On this clone: A read error may account for a junction end that differs from germline.

The table came from immunoSEQ multiplex PCR; TCRdb's copy has only in-frame clones and leaves some out. Among about 160,000 clones, around 89% were seen once, and the ten largest hold 6.5% to 8.5%. The CDR3 has 18 amino acids. Germline V gives CDR1 SSHAT, CDR2 FNYEAQ (reference sequence). The source of this sequence is a woman between 50 and 59 years old who had recovered from COVID-19. J is TRBJ2-2 and V is TRBV7-7, with 11 bases lining up with TRBD2. Material for sequencing was PBMCs or T cells enriched from blood (not recorded which). Here the CDR3 reads CASSPSLAGGPNTGELFF. The CDR3 nucleotides read TGTGCTAGCAGCCCTTCCCTAGCGGGGGGTCCCAACACCGGGGAGCTGTTTTTT. Variable domain in full (rest from reference TRBV7-7 and TRBJ2-2): GAGVSQSPRYKVTKRGQDVTLRCDPISSHATLYWYQQALGQGPEFLTYFNYEAQPDKSGLPSDRFSAERPEGSISTLTIQRTEQRDSAMYRCASSPSLAGGPNTGELFFGEGSRLTVL.